Listed below are T cell receptor beta chains from one sample, sequenced in a study of CXCR3-negative and CXCR3-positive naive CD8 T cells. TCRdb reprocessed the 5' RACE reads, with one entry per CDR3 protein and no DNA. This table holds around 47,000 distinct CDR3 sequences. Sequenced: memory CD8+ T cells from blood. The receptors derive from a human donor in good health. Some clones in this sample may be carry-over from other donors' samples. Each CDR3 is given with its conserved first and last residue. Fields, in order: CDR3 protein, V gene, CDR3 length, J gene.

CDR3 protein: CASRLPGYTRELFF; V gene: TRBV7-9; CDR3 length: 14; J gene: TRBJ2-2
CDR3 protein: CACQRSGGALEQYF; V gene: TRBV11-2; CDR3 length: 14; J gene: TRBJ2-7
CDR3 protein: CASSLARTYEQYF; V gene: TRBV5-1; CDR3 length: 13; J gene: TRBJ2-7
CDR3 protein: CASSHRDQNTEAFF; V gene: TRBV7-9; CDR3 length: 14; J gene: TRBJ1-1
CDR3 protein: CSASSGSDTEAFF; V gene: TRBV20-1; CDR3 length: 13; J gene: TRBJ1-1
CDR3 protein: CSVVSSEGIVSAEQYF; V gene: TRBV29-1; CDR3 length: 16; J gene: TRBJ2-7
CDR3 protein: CASSLLISGANVLTF; V gene: TRBV28; CDR3 length: 15; J gene: TRBJ2-6
CDR3 protein: CASSAVSGISYNEQFF; V gene: TRBV7-2; CDR3 length: 16; J gene: TRBJ2-1
CDR3 protein: CSAGDMKETQYF; V gene: TRBV20-1; CDR3 length: 12; J gene: TRBJ2-5
CDR3 protein: CASSGSEGANVLTF; V gene: TRBV9; CDR3 length: 14; J gene: TRBJ2-6
CDR3 protein: CASSPPGQGLAGANVLTF; V gene: TRBV7-9; CDR3 length: 18; J gene: TRBJ2-6
CDR3 protein: CSARSGGDVDEQFF; V gene: TRBV20-1; CDR3 length: 14; J gene: TRBJ2-1
CDR3 protein: CASSLGEYTYNSPLHF; V gene: TRBV12-3/TRBV12-4; CDR3 length: 16; J gene: TRBJ1-6
CDR3 protein: CASSFASTDTQYF; V gene: TRBV27; CDR3 length: 13; J gene: TRBJ2-3
CDR3 protein: CASSRRRPGSYGYTF; V gene: TRBV4-3; CDR3 length: 15; J gene: TRBJ1-2
CDR3 protein: CASSGGANTGELFF; V gene: TRBV6-4; CDR3 length: 14; J gene: TRBJ2-2
CDR3 protein: CASSQGMRTVSYEQYF; V gene: TRBV11-2; CDR3 length: 16; J gene: TRBJ2-7
CDR3 protein: CASSLSSGGPTDTQYF; V gene: TRBV5-5; CDR3 length: 16; J gene: TRBJ2-3
CDR3 protein: CASSMSNGGSSYNEQFF; V gene: TRBV11-2; CDR3 length: 17; J gene: TRBJ2-1
CDR3 protein: CASRSGGVTDTQYF; V gene: TRBV7-2; CDR3 length: 14; J gene: TRBJ2-3
CDR3 protein: CSVEGSTGELFF; V gene: TRBV29-1; CDR3 length: 12; J gene: TRBJ2-2
CDR3 protein: CSVEPGGVGGMVGEQFF; V gene: TRBV29-1; CDR3 length: 17; J gene: TRBJ2-1
CDR3 protein: CASAGTGAAYEQYF; V gene: TRBV7-9; CDR3 length: 14; J gene: TRBJ2-7
CDR3 protein: CASSESRSGELFF; V gene: TRBV25-1; CDR3 length: 13; J gene: TRBJ2-2
CDR3 protein: CASSYGTGDTGELFF; V gene: TRBV6-5; CDR3 length: 15; J gene: TRBJ2-2
CDR3 protein: CASRGQYTGELFF; V gene: TRBV7-9; CDR3 length: 13; J gene: TRBJ2-2
CDR3 protein: CANRPRQTHEKLFF; V gene: TRBV28; CDR3 length: 14; J gene: TRBJ1-4
CDR3 protein: CSVAQAGTGRMNTEAFF; V gene: TRBV29-1; CDR3 length: 17; J gene: TRBJ1-1
CDR3 protein: CASSQGGLLNTEAFF; V gene: TRBV23-1; CDR3 length: 15; J gene: TRBJ1-1
CDR3 protein: CASSPPERNEKLFF; V gene: TRBV18; CDR3 length: 14; J gene: TRBJ1-4
CDR3 protein: CASSYSWSGALGNEQFF; V gene: TRBV6-2/TRBV6-3; CDR3 length: 17; J gene: TRBJ2-1
CDR3 protein: CASSLGHGTGNTEAFF; V gene: TRBV13; CDR3 length: 16; J gene: TRBJ1-1
CDR3 protein: CASLGVIPEAFF; V gene: TRBV25-1; CDR3 length: 12; J gene: TRBJ1-1
CDR3 protein: CASSLVQGHPQHF; V gene: TRBV5-1; CDR3 length: 13; J gene: TRBJ1-5
CDR3 protein: CASSPDSSGANVLTF; V gene: TRBV28; CDR3 length: 15; J gene: TRBJ2-6
CDR3 protein: CASSFGGNTGELFF; V gene: TRBV6-5; CDR3 length: 14; J gene: TRBJ2-2
CDR3 protein: CASSLYSPRTDTQYF; V gene: TRBV5-5; CDR3 length: 15; J gene: TRBJ2-3